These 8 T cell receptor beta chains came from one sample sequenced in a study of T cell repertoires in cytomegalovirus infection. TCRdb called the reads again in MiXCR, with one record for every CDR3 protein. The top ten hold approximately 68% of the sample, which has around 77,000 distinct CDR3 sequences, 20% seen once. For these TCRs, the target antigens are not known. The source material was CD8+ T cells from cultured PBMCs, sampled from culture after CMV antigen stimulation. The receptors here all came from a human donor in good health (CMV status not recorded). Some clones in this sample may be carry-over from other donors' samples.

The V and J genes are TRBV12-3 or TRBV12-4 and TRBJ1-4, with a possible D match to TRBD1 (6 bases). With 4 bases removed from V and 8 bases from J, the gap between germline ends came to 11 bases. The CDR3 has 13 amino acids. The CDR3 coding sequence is TGTGCCAGCAGTTCGGCAGGGGAGGAAAAACTGTTTTTT. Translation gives CASSSAGEEKLFF.

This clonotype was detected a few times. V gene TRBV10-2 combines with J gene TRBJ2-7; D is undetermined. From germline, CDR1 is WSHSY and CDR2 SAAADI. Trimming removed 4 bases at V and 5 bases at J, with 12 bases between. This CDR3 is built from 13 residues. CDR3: CASSGPSFNEQYF. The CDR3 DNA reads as TGCGCCAGCAGTGGGCCCAGCTTCAACGAGCAGTACTTC.

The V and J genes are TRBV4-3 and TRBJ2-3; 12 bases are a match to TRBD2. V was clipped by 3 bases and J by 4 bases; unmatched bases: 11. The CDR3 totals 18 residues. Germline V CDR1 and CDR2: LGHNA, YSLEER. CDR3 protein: CASSHRLAGGPLADTQYF. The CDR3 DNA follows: TGCGCCAGCAGCCACCGTCTAGCGGGGGGGCCCCTAGCAGATACGCAGTATTTT.

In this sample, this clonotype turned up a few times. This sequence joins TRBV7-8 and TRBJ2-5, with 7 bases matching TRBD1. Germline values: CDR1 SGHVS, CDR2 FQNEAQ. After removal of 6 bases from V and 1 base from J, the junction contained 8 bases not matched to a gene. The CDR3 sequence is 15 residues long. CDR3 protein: CASRSPGTAQETQYF. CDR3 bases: TGTGCCAGCAGGTCTCCCGGGACAGCCCAAGAGACCCAGTACTTC.

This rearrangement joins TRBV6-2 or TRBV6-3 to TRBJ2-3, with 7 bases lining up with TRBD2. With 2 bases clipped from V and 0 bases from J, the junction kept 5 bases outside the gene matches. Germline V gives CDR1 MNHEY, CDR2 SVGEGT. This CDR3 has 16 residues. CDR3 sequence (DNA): TGTGCCAGCAGTTACGGGTCAGCGGGGAGCACAGATACGCAGTATTTT. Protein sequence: CASSYGSAGSTDTQYF.

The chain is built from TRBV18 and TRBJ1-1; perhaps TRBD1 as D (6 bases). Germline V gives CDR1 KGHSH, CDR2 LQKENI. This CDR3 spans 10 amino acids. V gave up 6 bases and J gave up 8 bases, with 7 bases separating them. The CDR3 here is CASSGTEAFF. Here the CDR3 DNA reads TGTGCCAGCTCCGGGACAGAAGCTTTCTTT.

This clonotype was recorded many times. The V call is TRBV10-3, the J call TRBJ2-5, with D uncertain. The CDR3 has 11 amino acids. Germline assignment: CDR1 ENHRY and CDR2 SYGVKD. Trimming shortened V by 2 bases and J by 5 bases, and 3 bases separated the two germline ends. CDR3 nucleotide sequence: TGTGCCATCAGTGAGCGGGAGACCCAGTACTTC. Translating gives CAISERETQYF.

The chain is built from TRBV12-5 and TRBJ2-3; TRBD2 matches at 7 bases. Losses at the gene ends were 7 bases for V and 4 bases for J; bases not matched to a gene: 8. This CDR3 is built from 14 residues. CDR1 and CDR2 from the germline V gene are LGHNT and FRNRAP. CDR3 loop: CASADAGVSDTQYF. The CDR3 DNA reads TGTGCTAGTGCCGATGCGGGGGTTTCAGATACGCAGTATTTT.